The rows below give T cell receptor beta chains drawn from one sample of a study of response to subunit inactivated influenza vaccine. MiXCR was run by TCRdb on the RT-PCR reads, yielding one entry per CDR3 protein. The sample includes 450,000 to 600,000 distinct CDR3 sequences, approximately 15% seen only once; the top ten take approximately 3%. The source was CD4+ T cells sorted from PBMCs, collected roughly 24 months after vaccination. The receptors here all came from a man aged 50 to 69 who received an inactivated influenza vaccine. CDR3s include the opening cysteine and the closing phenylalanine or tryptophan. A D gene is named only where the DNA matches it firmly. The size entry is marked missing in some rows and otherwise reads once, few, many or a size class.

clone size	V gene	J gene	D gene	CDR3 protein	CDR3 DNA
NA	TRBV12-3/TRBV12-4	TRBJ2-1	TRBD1	CASSIAGGQYNEQFF	TGTGCCAGCAGTATCGCAGGGGGACAGTACAATGAGCAGTTCTTC
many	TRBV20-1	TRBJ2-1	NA	CSALANKHEQFF	TGCAGTGCCCTGGCTAACAAACATGAGCAGTTCTTC
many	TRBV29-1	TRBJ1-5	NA	CSVQGRGDQPQHF	TGCAGCGTTCAGGGGCGAGGGGATCAGCCCCAGCATTTT
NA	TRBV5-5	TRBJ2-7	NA	CASSPVFGGEQYF	TGTGCCAGCAGCCCGGTTTTTGGAGGCGAGCAGTACTTC
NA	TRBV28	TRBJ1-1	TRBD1	CASRPIGQGSNTEAFF	TGTGCCAGCAGACCTATTGGACAGGGGTCGAACACTGAAGCTTTCTTT
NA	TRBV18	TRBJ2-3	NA	CASSPPVFAPSTDTQYF	TGTGCCAGCTCACCACCGGTTTTTGCACCGAGCACAGATACGCAGTATTTT
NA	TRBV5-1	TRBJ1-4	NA	CASSLSGFEEKLFF	TGCGCCAGCAGCCTGAGCGGTTTTGAGGAAAAACTGTTTTTT
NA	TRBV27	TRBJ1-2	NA	CASRKPGHF	TGTGCCAGCAGAAAACCGGGACACTTC
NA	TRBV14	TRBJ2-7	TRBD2	CASSPISGTSGSRAVYF	TGTGCCAGCAGCCCGATTTCCGGGACTAGCGGGTCTAGAGCAGTATACTTC
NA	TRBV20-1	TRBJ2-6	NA	CSARALVLEGGANVLTF	TGCAGTGCTAGGGCTCTAGTCCTAGAGGGGGGGGCCAACGTCCTGACTTTC
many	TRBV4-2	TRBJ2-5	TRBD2	CASSRGAGGEETQYF	TGTGCCAGCAGCCGAGGGGCGGGAGGAGAAGAGACCCAGTACTTC
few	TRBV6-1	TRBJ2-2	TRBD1	CASSVGQGLTGELFF	TGTGCCAGCAGTGTGGGACAGGGCCTCACCGGGGAGCTGTTTTTT
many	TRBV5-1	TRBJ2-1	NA	CASSLFGQPRDEQFF	TGCGCCAGCAGCCTATTCGGACAGCCCCGAGATGAGCAGTTCTTC
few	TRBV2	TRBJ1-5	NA	CASSEGVRSNQPQHF	TGTGCCAGCAGTGAAGGGGTAAGAAGCAATCAGCCCCAGCATTTT
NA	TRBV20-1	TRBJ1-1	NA	CSAREVGQIFFPNTEAFF	TGCAGTGCTAGAGAAGTTGGACAAATTTTTTTCCCGAACACTGAAGCTTTCTTT
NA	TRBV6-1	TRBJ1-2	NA	CASRDGFTNYGYTF	TGTGCCAGCAGGGACGGCTTTACAAACTATGGCTACACCTTC
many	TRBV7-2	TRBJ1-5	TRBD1	CASSPRTGGINQPQHF	TGTGCCAGCAGCCCCCGGACAGGGGGCATCAATCAGCCCCAGCATTTT
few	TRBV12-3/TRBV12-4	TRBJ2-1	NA	CASSLVEQFF	TGTGCCAGCAGTTTAGTTGAGCAGTTCTTC
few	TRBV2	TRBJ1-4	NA	CASSELGGTNEKLFF	TGTGCCAGCAGTGAACTGGGGGGCACTAATGAAAAACTGTTTTTT
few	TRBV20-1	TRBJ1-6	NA	CSARGGLDSPLHF	TGCAGTGCTAGAGGCGGATTAGATTCACCCCTCCACTTT
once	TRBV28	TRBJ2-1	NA	CASSFFGQTPDEQFF	TGTGCCAGCAGTTTCTTCGGACAAACCCCGGATGAGCAGTTCTTC
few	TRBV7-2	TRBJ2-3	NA	CASSLVRRSRTDTQYF	TGTGCCAGCAGCTTAGTGCGCCGGAGCCGCACAGATACGCAGTATTTT
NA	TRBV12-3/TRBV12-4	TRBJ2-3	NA	CASSLGVTRTDTQYF	TGTGCCAGCAGTTTAGGGGTTACCCGCACAGATACGCAGTATTTT
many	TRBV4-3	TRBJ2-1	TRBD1	CASSRDRGSNEQFF	TGCGCCAGCAGCCGGGACAGGGGAAGCAATGAGCAGTTCTTC
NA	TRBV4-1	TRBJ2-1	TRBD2	CASSRAGVLYNEQFF	TGCGCCAGCAGCAGGGCGGGGGTCCTATACAATGAGCAGTTCTTC